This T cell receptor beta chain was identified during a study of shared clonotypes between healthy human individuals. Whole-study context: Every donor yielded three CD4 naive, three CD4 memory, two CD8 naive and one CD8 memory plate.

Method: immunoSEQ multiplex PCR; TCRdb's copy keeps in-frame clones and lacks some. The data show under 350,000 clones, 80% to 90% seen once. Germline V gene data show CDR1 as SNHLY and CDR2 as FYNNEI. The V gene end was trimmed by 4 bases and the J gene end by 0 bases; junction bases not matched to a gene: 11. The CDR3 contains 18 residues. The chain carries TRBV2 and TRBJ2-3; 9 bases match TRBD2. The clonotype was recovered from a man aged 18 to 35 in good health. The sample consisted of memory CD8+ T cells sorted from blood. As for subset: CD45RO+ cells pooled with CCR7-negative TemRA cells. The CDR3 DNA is TGTGCCAGCAGTGGACCCCCTAGCGGGGTGACTAGCACAGATACGCAGTATTTT. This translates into CASSGPPSGVTSTDTQYF.